This T cell receptor beta chain derives from a study of vaccination and CD4 T cells after COVID-19. The ends lost 8 bases at V and 5 bases at J; junction bases unmatched: 8. CDR3 size: 14 residues. Germline loops: CDR1 MNHEY, CDR2 SVGEGT. Scientists ran DNA taken from cultured CD4+ T cells through the Oncomine TCR Beta short-read assay for sequencing. TCRdb ran MiXCR on the PCR reads and lists one entry per CDR3 protein. The table records about 6,200 distinct CDR3 sequences, around 33% of them present only once. Treatment denoted: roughly nine-day PBMC culture with coronavirus spike peptide pools or control peptides (ViraFEST assay). This clonotype was found a few times. Its antigen remains unknown.

Material: CD4+ T cells from blood, cultured in vitro, obtained after SARS-CoV-2 vaccination. The chain recombines TRBV6-2 or TRBV6-3 with TRBJ2-2, with 7 bases aligning to TRBD2. The TCR originated in a human donor who had recovered from COVID-19. The CDR3 bases are TGTGCCAGCGGCCTTCTGGGGGGGACCGGGGAGCTGTTTTTT. Amino acids: CASGLLGGTGELFF.